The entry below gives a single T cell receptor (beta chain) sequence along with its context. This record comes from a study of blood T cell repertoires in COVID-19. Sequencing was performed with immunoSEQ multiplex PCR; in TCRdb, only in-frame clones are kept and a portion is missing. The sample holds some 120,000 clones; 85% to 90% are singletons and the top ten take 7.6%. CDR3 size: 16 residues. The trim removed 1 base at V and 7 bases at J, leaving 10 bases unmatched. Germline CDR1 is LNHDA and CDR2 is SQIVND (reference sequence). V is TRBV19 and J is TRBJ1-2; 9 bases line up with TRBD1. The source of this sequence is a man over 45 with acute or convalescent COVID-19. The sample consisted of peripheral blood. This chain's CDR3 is CASSIGPGQGHLGYTF. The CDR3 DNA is TGTGCCAGTAGTATAGGACCGGGACAGGGACATCTTGGCTACACCTTC.